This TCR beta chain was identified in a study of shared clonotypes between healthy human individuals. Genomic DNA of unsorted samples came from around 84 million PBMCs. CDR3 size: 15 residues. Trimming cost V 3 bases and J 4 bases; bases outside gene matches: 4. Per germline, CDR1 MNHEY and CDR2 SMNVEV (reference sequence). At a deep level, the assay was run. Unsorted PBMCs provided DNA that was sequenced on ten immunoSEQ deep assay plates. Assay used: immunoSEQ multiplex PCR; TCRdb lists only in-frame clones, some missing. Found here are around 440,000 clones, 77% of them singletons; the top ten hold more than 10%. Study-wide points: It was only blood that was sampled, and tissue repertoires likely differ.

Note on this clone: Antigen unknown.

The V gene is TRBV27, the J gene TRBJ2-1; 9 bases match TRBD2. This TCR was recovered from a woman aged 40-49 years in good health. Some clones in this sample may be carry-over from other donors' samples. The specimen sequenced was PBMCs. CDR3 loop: CASSFSGSWYNEQFF. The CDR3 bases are TGTGCCAGCAGTTTTAGCGGGAGTTGGTACAATGAGCAGTTCTTC.